The entry below gives a single T cell receptor (beta chain) sequence along with its context. Its antigen specificity is not known. No much larger clone is present one base from it, and per-base qualities are unavailable. The immunoSEQ Assay, a bias-controlled multiplex PCR, was used to amplify TCRbeta CDR3 regions from genomic DNA. As for how the authors treated the data: Nucleated cell counts per sample were estimated from amplification of reference gene primers within the assay. Sequence reads were collapsed and filtered to measure the absolute abundance of every unique TCRbeta CDR3 rearrangement. For each sample, productive Simpson clonality was calculated by taking the square root of Simpson's diversity index across productive rearrangements. The table was pulled from immuneACCESS by TCRdb, which kept in-frame rearrangements only. Such tables lose some clones; where checked, under half of the loss comes from unresolved V genes, and the rest has no known cause. V and J calls and clone size are given by that table; D and trimming were obtained from the DNA. The sample contains 76,000 or so clones, about 90% of them found a single time. 5.8% of the sample is held by the ten biggest clonotypes.

The entry originates in a study of blood T cell repertoires in COVID-19 (dated by TCRdb to the early 2020s). In the study overall: Samples from collaborators originated in the United States, Italy and Spain and spanned both the acute and convalescent phases of COVID-19. The prospective study material was composed of cDNA or gDNA derived from T cells, B-cell-depleted T cells, or PBMCs. The dataset comprised deeply sampled blood TCRbeta repertoires from subjects exposed to, actively infected with, or recovered from COVID-19. The repertoires were released in a freely available public database meant as a resource for research on the immune response to SARS-CoV-2. The samples were drawn from the first 160 participants of the ongoing ImmuneRACE study and from more than 1,000 subjects provided by 6 global collaborators. Nearly every sample came with metadata listing a de-identified subject ID, COVID-19 status, age in years and sex. HLA class I and class II types, where available, came from metadata supplied by the sample provider rather than from assay-based typing. The full study reports these points: How much clinical and demographic metadata was included differed by source and by participant, and the metadata was provided uncurated.

Each collaborating institution followed its own protocols to collect whole blood in K2EDTA tubes. Collaborator samples were shipped for TCRbeta analysis as frozen whole blood, isolated PBMCs, or DNA extracted from either sample type. From the cysteine through the phenylalanine, the CDR3 covers 16 amino acids. Of the read, only the CDR3 DNA is kept; its 48 bases are in frame from base 1. Relative to germline, V is 0 bases shorter and J is 0 bases shorter, with 13 bases between their ends. The germline V gene supplies CDR1 SGHRS and CDR2 YFSETQ. Sequenced material: peripheral blood. This sequence was found in a human donor in a cohort sampled during active COVID-19. The sequence is built from TRBV5-1 and TRBJ2-7; the D gene cannot be named for sure. The CDR3 region has the sequence CASSLDGTTPSYEQYF. The bases are TGCGCCAGCAGCTTGGATGGTACCACTCCCTCCTACGAGCAGTACTTC.